Listed here is a single T cell receptor beta chain. Treatment specified: randomized to nivolumab then ipilimumab (arm A) or the reverse (arm B). DNA-damaging chemotherapy had not been given to any patient beforehand. From thawed PBMCs, live CD3+CD8+ cells negative for CD19 and CD56 were sorted. The germline V and J ends were trimmed by 5 bases and 7 bases, with 3 bases remaining between them. This CDR3 is 10 amino acids long. Per the germline V gene, CDR1 is SGHNT and CDR2 is YENEEA. Assay: immunoSEQ multiplex PCR; the TCRdb copy retains only in-frame clones and omits some. The sample has around 18,000 clones; about 75% are singletons. The sample originates from a study of sequential checkpoint blockade in melanoma. Study at large: Patients were randomized 1:1 to nivolumab-then-ipilimumab or ipilimumab-then-nivolumab first-line. Both treatment sequences were followed by maintenance nivolumab.

The TCR was taken from a human donor with melanoma. The chain couples TRBV11-3 to TRBJ2-1; D is undetermined. Material: CD8+ T cells sorted from blood (inferred from file names), obtained from a patient given nivolumab and ipilimumab in sequence. CDR3 residues: CASSQNEQFF. The CDR3 DNA follows: TGTGCCAGCAGCCAAAATGAGCAGTTCTTC.